The 14 T cell receptor beta chains in this list originate from one sample, sequenced in a study of blood T cell repertoires in COVID-19 (TCRdb year 2020). The library was prepared using the immunoSEQ multiplex PCR assay. TCRdb obtained this table from immuneACCESS and retained in-frame rearrangements with V and J assigned. These tables miss some clones; where compared with another copy, unresolved V genes account for less than half of the shortfall, and the remainder is unexplained. The sample table shows more than 95,000 clones, and about 90% are seen once. Of the sample, 3% to 3.5% falls within the top ten clones. Sequencing was performed on peripheral blood. The receptors derive from a man aged 50 to 59 in a cohort sampled during active COVID-19.

The CDR3 region is CASSSQLAGAQEKPTDTQYF. CDR3 nucleotide sequence: TGTGCCAGCAGCTCGCAACTAGCGGGGGCGCAAGAAAAGCCCACAGATACGCAGTATTTT. This chain links TRBV7-8 with TRBJ2-3; TRBD2 matches 11 bases. After removal of 4 bases from V and 2 bases from J, the junction contained 17 bases not matched to a gene. CDR1 and CDR2 from the germline V gene are SGHVS and FQNEAQ. The length of the CDR3 is 20 residues. The whole variable domain, remainder taken from reference TRBV7-8 and TRBJ2-3, is GAGVSQSPRYKVAKRGQDVALRCDPISGHVSLFWYQQALGQGPEFLTYFQNEAQLDKSGLPSDRFFAERPEGSVSTLKIQRTQQEDSAVYLCASSSQLAGAQEKPTDTQYFGPGTRLTVL.

The chain couples TRBV2 to TRBJ2-1, with a possible D match to TRBD1 (6 bases). The V end was cut by 3 bases, the J end by 5 bases, with 20 bases between. The CDR3 is 17 residues long. CDR1 is SNHLY and CDR2 is FYNNEI in the germline V gene. The CDR3: CASSDSWGQLVNNEQFF. DNA of the CDR3: TGTGCCAGCAGTGATTCCTGGGGGCAGTTGGTAAACAATGAGCAGTTCTTC.

On this clone itself: Other DNA sequences within the sample encode an identical CDR3. The V call is TRBV7-2, the J call TRBJ2-7; D not certain. This CDR3 has 11 residues. Germline V CDR1 and CDR2: SGHTA, FQGNSA. Trimming removed 4 bases from V and 4 bases from J, with 5 bases in between. CDR3 in DNA: TGTGCCAGCAGCTCCGCGTACGAGCAGTACTTC. It specifies CASSSAYEQYF.

Here the CDR3 DNA reads TGTGCCAGTAGTATCGGTCGGGTCTACACCGGGGAGCTGTTTTTT. Encoded protein: CASSIGRVYTGELFF. The V and J genes are TRBV19 and TRBJ2-2; D ambiguous. Germline values: CDR1 LNHDA, CDR2 SQIVND (reference sequence). Trimming removed 3 bases at V and 3 bases at J, with 11 bases between. CDR3 length: 15 amino acids.

The V call is TRBV15, the J call TRBJ1-5; the match to TRBD1 covers 9 bases. V was clipped by 3 bases and J by 6 bases; unmatched bases: 9. The germline gives CDR1 LNHNV, CDR2 YYDKDF (reference sequence). This CDR3 region has 16 residues. The CDR3 is CATSSRQGVLSQPQHF. Here the CDR3 DNA reads TGTGCCACCAGCAGCCGACAGGGGGTATTGTCTCAGCCCCAGCATTTT. Using reference TRBV15 and TRBJ1-5 for the parts outside the CDR3, the full variable domain is DAMVIQNPRYQVTQFGKPVTLSCSQTLNHNVMYWYQQKSSQAPKLLFHYYDKDFNNEADTPDNFQSRRPNTSFCFLDIRSPGLGDTAMYLCATSSRQGVLSQPQHFGDGTRLSIL.

This clone was detected once. The J gene is TRBJ1-6, the V gene TRBV3-1 (or the pseudogene TRBV3-2); 11 nucleotides match TRBD1. V lost 6 bases and J lost 5; bases outside the gene matches: 6. The CDR3 runs to 16 residues. Looked up from germline, CDR1 is LGHDT and CDR2 is YNNKEL (reference sequence). CDR3 in amino acids: CASSLRDRGNNSPLHF. Here the CDR3 DNA reads TGTGCCAGCAGTCTCCGGGACAGGGGGAATAATTCACCCCTCCACTTT.

This clone is a singleton in its sample. V gene TRBV19 combines with J gene TRBJ2-5; 10 positions agree with TRBD2. There are 18 residues in the CDR3. From germline, CDR1 is LNHDA and CDR2 SQIVND (reference sequence). The V segment lost 2 bases and the J segment 4 bases; nucleotides outside the gene matches: 13. Here the CDR3 reads CASSITSSGGTTRETQYF. The CDR3 region has the DNA TGTGCCAGTAGTATAACCTCTAGCGGGGGAACCACACGAGAGACCCAGTACTTC.

In this sample, this clone turned up once. Other DNA sequences within the sample encode an identical CDR3. CDR3 region: CASSLRGGETQYF. The CDR3 region has the DNA TGTGCCAGCAGCTTGAGGGGGGGCGAGACCCAGTACTTC. V and J are TRBV5-4 and TRBJ2-5, with D maybe TRBD2 (7 bases). Germline values: CDR1 SGHNT, CDR2 YYREEE (reference sequence). The CDR3 consists of 13 residues. The ends were cut back, 1 base at V and 5 bases at J, with 9 bases in the middle.

The chain recombines TRBV12-3 or TRBV12-4 with TRBJ1-4, with a possible D match to TRBD1 (5 bases). This CDR3 is 12 amino acids long. V lost 1 base to trimming and J lost 12 bases, with 9 bases between them. CDR3 DNA: TGTGCCAGCAGTTTAGGGGCCAGGGAACTGTTTTTT. Amino acid sequence: CASSLGARELFF.

The rearrangement uses TRBV7-3 and TRBJ2-3, with a tentative D call TRBD2 (6 bases). The CDR3 covers 15 residues. Germline loops: CDR1 SGHTA, CDR2 FQGTGA. Trimming pared 1 base from V and 1 base from J, leaving 9 bases between. CDR3 region: CASSLSGAGTDTQYF. CDR3 nucleotide sequence: TGTGCCAGCAGCTTAAGCGGGGCCGGCACAGATACGCAGTATTTT.

The rearrangement links TRBV28 to TRBJ1-6; D unresolved. Germline V gives CDR1 MDHEN, CDR2 SYDVKM. The V and J ends lost 6 bases and 4 bases respectively, with 10 bases between them. CDR3 size: 14 residues. For the CDR3, the DNA is TGTGCCAGCAGCGAGTACGGGTATAATTCACCCCTCCACTTT. Its protein product is CASSEYGYNSPLHF.

V usage is TRBV9 and J usage is TRBJ1-3; the match to TRBD1 covers 8 bases. The CDR3 runs 17 residues. From germline, CDR1 is SGDLS and CDR2 YYNGEE. Trimming at V came to 0 bases and at J to 2 bases, leaving 7 bases not matched to a gene. CDR3 in amino acids: CASSVDTGGDTGNTIYF. The CDR3 DNA is TGTGCCAGCAGCGTAGACACAGGGGGGGACACTGGAAACACCATATATTTT.

V and J are TRBV5-5 and TRBJ2-3, with D possibly matching TRBD2 (5 bases). Germline lookup yields CDR1 SGHKS and CDR2 YYEKEE (reference sequence). V was pared by 1 base and J by 1 base, with 16 bases between. This CDR3 is built from 17 residues. Here the CDR3 DNA reads TGTGCCAGCAGCTTGCCCCAGGACTTCGTGGGCACAGATACGCAGTATTTT. Amino acids: CASSLPQDFVGTDTQYF.

The genes are TRBV7-9 and TRBJ1-1; D is perhaps TRBD1 (6 bases). The V gene lost 6 bases and the J gene lost 1 base, with 12 bases spanning the gap. Germline CDR1 and CDR2: SEHNR and FQNEAQ (reference sequence). The CDR3 totals 14 residues. In nucleotides, the CDR3 is TGTGCCAGCAGGAACCAGGGACAGAACACTGAAGCTTTCTTT. Translation: CASRNQGQNTEAFF.